Listed below are T cell receptor beta chains from one sample, sequenced in a study of blood T cells in healthy people across ages. One entry per CDR3 protein, called by TCRdb with MiXCR from the 5' RACE reads. This table holds over a million distinct CDR3 sequences, 40% to 55% found once. Sequencing was done on a sample of blood. Receptors originate from a woman aged 55-69 years in good health. The CDR3 runs from the conserved cysteine through the conserved F or W. The order of the fields is D gene, clone size, V gene, J gene, CDR3 length, CDR3 protein, CDR3 DNA. The D gene is left open where the match is weak. Some rows mark clone size as missing; the rest say once, few, many or name a class of expanded clone.

.	.	TRBV21-1	TRBJ2-5	15	CASSKGEDRDETQYF	TGTGCCAGCAGCAAAGGGGAAGACAGGGATGAGACCCAGTACTTC
.	.	TRBV5-1	TRBJ2-7	15	CASSLDGSLVDEQYF	TGCGCCAGCAGCTTGGACGGTAGCCTGGTCGACGAGCAGTACTTC
TRBD2	.	TRBV9	TRBJ2-1	17	CASSVGAGGPAPTEQFF	TGTGCCAGCAGCGTAGGCGCGGGAGGGCCGGCACCTACCGAGCAGTTCTTC
.	.	TRBV20-1	TRBJ2-1	14	CSAHLVGLYNEQFF	TGCAGTGCTCACTTAGTAGGGCTCTACAATGAGCAGTTCTTC
.	.	TRBV4-2	TRBJ2-7	14	CASSLARDNYEQYF	TGTGCCAGCAGCCTGGCCCGGGACAACTACGAGCAGTACTTC
.	few	TRBV20-1	TRBJ1-2	15	CSASQPGTLNYGYTF	TGCAGTGCTAGCCAGCCAGGGACTCTTAACTATGGCTACACCTTC
TRBD2	few	TRBV7-6	TRBJ2-3	15	CASSLSSGGTDTQYF	TGTGCCAGCAGCTTATCTAGCGGGGGGACAGATACGCAGTATTTT
TRBD1	.	TRBV10-2	TRBJ2-7	14	CASSEGGWSYEQYF	TGCGCCAGCAGTGAAGGGGGCTGGAGCTACGAGCAGTACTTC
TRBD2	.	TRBV10-1	TRBJ2-3	15	CASSDRGRAMDTQYF	TGCGCCAGCAGTGATCGCGGGAGGGCTATGGATACGCAGTATTTT
TRBD2	few	TRBV29-1	TRBJ2-7	12	CSVGREGYEQYF	TGCAGCGTGGGACGGGAGGGCTACGAGCAGTACTTC
TRBD2	.	TRBV27	TRBJ2-5	15	CASSVSGKGIETQYF	TGTGCCAGCAGTGTTAGCGGGAAAGGCATAGAGACCCAGTACTTC
TRBD1	.	TRBV7-3	TRBJ2-6	16	CASSLDRVSGANVLTF	TGTGCCAGCAGCTTGGACAGGGTGTCTGGGGCCAACGTCCTGACTTTC
.	few	TRBV12-5	TRBJ2-7	15	CASGLVVGGSYEQYF	TGTGCTAGTGGTTTGGTGGTAGGGGGATCCTACGAGCAGTACTTC
TRBD2	many	TRBV12-3/TRBV12-4	TRBJ2-3	15	CASSLVAGGRDTQYF	TGTGCCAGCAGTTTAGTAGCGGGAGGGAGAGATACGCAGTATTTT
TRBD2	.	TRBV4-2	TRBJ2-1	16	CASSQEAGLAGREQFF	TGTGCCAGCAGCCAAGAGGCGGGACTAGCGGGCCGTGAGCAGTTCTTC
.	.	TRBV5-1	TRBJ2-1	15	CASSLLGGLYNEQFF	TGCGCCAGCAGCTTGTTGGGGGGACTGTACAATGAGCAGTTCTTC